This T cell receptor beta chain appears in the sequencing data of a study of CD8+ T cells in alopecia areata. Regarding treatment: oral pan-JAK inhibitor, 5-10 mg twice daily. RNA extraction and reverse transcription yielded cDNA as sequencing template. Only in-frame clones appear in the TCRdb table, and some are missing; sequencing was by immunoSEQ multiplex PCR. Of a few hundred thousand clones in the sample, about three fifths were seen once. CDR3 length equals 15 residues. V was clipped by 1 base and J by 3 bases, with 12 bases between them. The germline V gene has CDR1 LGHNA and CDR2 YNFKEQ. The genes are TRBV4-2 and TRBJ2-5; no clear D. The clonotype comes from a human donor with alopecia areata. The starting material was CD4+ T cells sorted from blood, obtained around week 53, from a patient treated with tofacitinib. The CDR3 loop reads CASSQGPGVKETQYF. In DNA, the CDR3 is TGTGCCAGCAGCCAAGGTCCTGGGGTAAAAGAGACCCAGTACTTC.